The rows below give T cell receptor beta chains drawn from one sample of a study of PD-L1 blockade in urothelial cancer. Generated by immunoSEQ multiplex PCR, the TCRdb table keeps only in-frame clones and is missing some. The sample includes about 50,000 clones, approximately 75% of them seen just once. This specimen consisted of PBMCs, obtained around atezolizumab (anti-PD-L1) treatment. The receptors here all came from a man in his 70s with urothelial cancer. Both conserved end residues are part of each CDR3. D genes are given only for firm matches. Size tells how often a clone was seen (once, few, many) or the class of an expanded clone, and some rows leave it out.

TGCGCCAGCAGCCAAGATACCACTAGCGGGGGGAGTGAGCAGTTCTTC	CASSQDTTSGGSEQFF	TRBJ2-1	TRBV4-3	TRBD2	NA
TGTGCCAGTAGTATCAAGCCGGGACTGGATGAAGCTTTCTTT	CASSIKPGLDEAFF	TRBJ1-1	TRBV19	NA	NA
TGCGCCAGCAGCTGGACAGGGGGTAATGAAAAACTGTTTTTT	CASSWTGGNEKLFF	TRBJ1-4	TRBV4-1	TRBD1	NA
TGTGCCAGCAGCTCACTGACAGGGACTGGCTACACCTTC	CASSSLTGTGYTF	TRBJ1-2	TRBV13	TRBD1	few
TGTGCCAGCTCACCCTTGCAGGGAGGATACACTGAAGCTTTCTTT	CASSPLQGGYTEAFF	TRBJ1-1	TRBV18	NA	NA
TGTGCCAGCAACATTGGACAGGAGCAGTACTTC	CASNIGQEQYF	TRBJ2-7	TRBV2	NA	NA
TGCAGCGCCCGGGACTCGTACAATGAGCAGTTCTTC	CSARDSYNEQFF	TRBJ2-1	TRBV29-1	NA	NA
TGTGCCAGCAGTCCAAGCCCGGGACACAACGAGCAGTACTTC	CASSPSPGHNEQYF	TRBJ2-7	TRBV28	NA	few
TGTGCCAGCAGCTTAATGGTGGCAGACTACGAGCAGTACTTC	CASSLMVADYEQYF	TRBJ2-7	TRBV7-2	NA	NA
TGCGCCAGCAGCCCCGGGACAGGGGTAACCTACGAGCAGTACTTC	CASSPGTGVTYEQYF	TRBJ2-7	TRBV5-1	TRBD1	few
TGTGCCAGCAGCCCAGGAGGCCTCATCTCCTACAATGAGCAGTTCTTC	CASSPGGLISYNEQFF	TRBJ2-1	TRBV7-2	NA	few
TGTGCCAGCCTAGGACTAGACAGGGGAGGGGCAGATACGCAGTATTTT	CASLGLDRGGADTQYF	TRBJ2-3	TRBV28	NA	few
TGTGCCAGTAGTACAGGACAGGATGGTAATAACGAGCAGTACTTC	CASSTGQDGNNEQYF	TRBJ2-7	TRBV19	TRBD1	NA
TGTGCCAGCAGCCGAGGACTAGCGGGAGGTTCCAGCTCCTACAATGAGCAGTTCTTC	CASSRGLAGGSSSYNEQFF	TRBJ2-1	TRBV7-2	TRBD2	NA
TGTGCCAGCAGCGCTACGGGACTAGCGAGGGATACGCAGTATTTT	CASSATGLARDTQYF	TRBJ2-3	TRBV9	TRBD2	NA
TGTGCCAGCAGTTACCGGGTGGATACTGAAGCTTTCTTT	CASSYRVDTEAFF	TRBJ1-1	TRBV6-5	NA	NA
TGTGCCAGCAGTTTAAGGGGACAGGGCGTAGATACGCAGTATTTT	CASSLRGQGVDTQYF	TRBJ2-3	TRBV27	TRBD1	NA
TGTGCCAGCAGTTTGACGGGAGGAGTAGATACGCAGTATTTT	CASSLTGGVDTQYF	TRBJ2-3	TRBV6-6	TRBD2	NA
TGTGCCAGCAGTTACTCACGGGTATCTAACTATGGCTACACCTTC	CASSYSRVSNYGYTF	TRBJ1-2	TRBV6-6	NA	NA
TGTGCCAGCAGCGTGGGGACAGGGCCGGGACTAGTTGGTTACACAGATACGCAGTATTTT	CASSVGTGPGLVGYTDTQYF	TRBJ2-3	TRBV9	NA	NA
TGTGCCAGCAATTCACCGGGACAGGGGACCGATACGCAGTATTTT	CASNSPGQGTDTQYF	TRBJ2-3	TRBV27	TRBD1	NA
TGTGCCAGCAGCCTTTACGGGGGGCCCGGGGAGCTGTTTTTT	CASSLYGGPGELFF	TRBJ2-2	TRBV14	NA	few
TGTGCCAGCAGTGGCCGGGAGTTATATTTT	CASSGRELYF	TRBJ1-3	TRBV6-6	NA	few
TGCGCCAGCAGCTTGATCACAGGTAGCTACGAGCAGTACTTC	CASSLITGSYEQYF	TRBJ2-7	TRBV5-1	NA	NA
TGTGCCAGCAGCCAAGACCCCAGGCTGAACACTGAAGCTTTCTTT	CASSQDPRLNTEAFF	TRBJ1-1	TRBV4-2	NA	NA